Shown below are 11 T cell receptor beta chains from a single sample sequenced in a study of T cells in Graves' hyperthyroidism and ophthalmopathy. Regions amplified from RNA transcripts were the TCR beta CDR3 regions. HTBI primers were employed in a first-round RT-PCR of the TCR CDR3. TCRdb ran MiXCR on the multiplex PCR reads and lists one entry per CDR3 protein. The data show hundreds of thousands of distinct CDR3 sequences, with 14% to 15% seen just once and over 25% held by the top ten. The sequencing sample was made of blood. These receptors came from a woman between 25 and 40 years old with Graves' hyperthyroidism.

This clonotype was found many times. The chain has TRBV12-3 or TRBV12-4 and TRBJ2-1; TRBD2 matches at 8 bases. V was pared by 2 bases and J by 7 bases, with 7 bases of the junction left unmatched. The CDR3 has 15 amino acids. The CDR3, as DNA: TGTGCCAGCAGTTTAACGGGAGGGCAATTAAATGAGCAGTTCTTC. This translates into CASSLTGGQLNEQFF.

The gene calls are TRBV6-1 and TRBJ1-4; 9 bases map to TRBD1. The J segment lost 7 bases and the V segment lost 0 bases, leaving 9 bases of the junction unmatched. The CDR3 contains 17 residues. CDR1 and CDR2 (germline): MNHNS, SASEGT. This CDR3 is CASSEALGQGISEKLFF. CDR3 DNA: TGTGCCAGCAGTGAAGCGCTCGGACAGGGGATAAGTGAAAAACTGTTTTTT.

This clonotype occurred many times. The chain joins TRBV12-3 or TRBV12-4 to TRBJ2-7; D unclear. V shed 1 base and J shed 1 base, with 14 bases lying between them. This CDR3 is built from 16 residues. CDR3 residues: CASSLGWREFSYEQYF. The CDR3 DNA follows: TGTGCCAGCAGTTTAGGGTGGCGCGAGTTTTCCTACGAGCAGTACTTC.

This clonotype was counted at least ten times. In nucleotides, the CDR3 is TGCAGTGCTAGAGATAGGGCGGGTCCCCAGTACTTC. It codes for CSARDRAGPQYF. J is TRBJ2-5 and V is TRBV20-1; tentatively, D is TRBD2 (5 bases). Germline CDR1 reads DFQATT; CDR2 reads SNEGSKA (reference sequence). Trimming took off 0 bases at V and 9 bases at J, with 11 bases between the two ends. CDR3 length: 12 amino acids.

This clonotype was recorded many times. V usage is TRBV20-1 and J usage is TRBJ1-6, with 10 bases that match TRBD1. The length of the CDR3 is 19 residues. From germline, CDR1 is DFQATT and CDR2 SNEGSKA (reference sequence). V shed 0 bases, J shed 6 bases, and the junction held 14 bases outside the gene matches. CDR3 sequence (DNA): TGCAGTGCTAGAGATCGAAATCCGGGACAGGGGTTAATTAATTCACCCCTCCACTTT. Translated, it gives CSARDRNPGQGLINSPLHF.

Many counts were recorded for this clonotype. This chain connects TRBV28 to TRBJ2-5; no clear D. The ends were cut back, 2 bases at V and 3 bases at J, with 7 bases in the middle. This CDR3 contains 13 residues. Germline V gives CDR1 MDHEN, CDR2 SYDVKM. CDR3 residues: CASSLGWEETQYF. CDR3 nucleotide sequence: TGTGCCAGCAGTTTAGGCTGGGAAGAGACCCAGTACTTC.

In this sample, this clonotype turned up many times. J is TRBJ1-5 and V is TRBV2; TRBD1 might be the D (6 bases). The CDR3 runs 18 residues. Trimming shortened V by 8 bases and J by 2 bases, and 25 bases separated the two germline ends. Germline V gives CDR1 SNHLY, CDR2 FYNNEI. The CDR3 region is CASRSSEGRDIGNQPQHF. The CDR3, as DNA: TGTGCCAGCCGTTCCTCTGAAGGCCGGGACATTGGCAATCAGCCCCAGCATTTT.

J is TRBJ1-2 and V is TRBV12-3 or TRBV12-4; D gene ambiguous. CDR3 size: 13 residues. The V gene lost 1 base and the J gene lost 4 bases, with 7 bases spanning the gap. The CDR3 DNA reads as TGTGCCAGCAGTTTAGTCGTCTCCTATGGCTACACCTTC. It yields the protein CASSLVVSYGYTF.

The chain has TRBV20-1 and TRBJ2-5; TRBD2 agrees at 9 bases. The CDR3 contains 15 residues. The germline V gene has CDR1 DFQATT and CDR2 SNEGSKA (reference sequence). Trimming at V came to 5 bases and at J to 4 bases, leaving 11 bases not matched to a gene. The CDR3 spells CSADPGTSRGETQYF. The CDR3 DNA follows: TGCAGTGCTGATCCCGGGACTAGCAGGGGAGAGACCCAGTACTTC.

The chain uses TRBV20-1 and TRBJ2-1; maybe TRBD1 (6 bases). The germline V and J ends were trimmed by 3 bases and 0 bases, with 12 bases remaining between them. Germline CDR1 DFQATT, CDR2 SNEGSKA (reference sequence). The CDR3 consists of 15 residues. As DNA, the CDR3 is TGCAGTGCTAGTAACAGGGATCGCTCCTACAATGAGCAGTTCTTC. Amino acid sequence: CSASNRDRSYNEQFF.

This clonotype was seen at least ten times. The chain employs TRBV12-3 or TRBV12-4 and TRBJ2-5, with no clear D. Trimming shortened V by 8 bases and J by 3 bases, and 10 bases separated the two germline ends. The CDR3 contains 12 residues. CDR3 sequence (DNA): TGTGCCAGCGGCCGTAGGGAAGAGACCCAGTACTTC. This gives the protein CASGRREETQYF.